The 22 T cell receptor beta chains reported below all come from one sample, sequenced in a study of T cells after posttransplantation cyclophosphamide. Measured with immunoSEQ multiplex PCR; TCRdb has only the in-frame clones, and not every one. Of about 10,000 clones listed, nearly 99% are singletons. The specimen sequenced was naive CD8+ T cells sorted from PBMCs. These receptors came from a man aged 50 to 59 in good health, CMV-negative, and a related stem cell transplant donor.

The V call is TRBV19, the J call TRBJ1-2; D is unresolved. V lost 0 bases and J lost 4, with 15 bases in between. In germline, CDR1 is LNHDA, CDR2 SQIVND (reference sequence). The CDR3 is 16 amino acids. The CDR3 nucleotides read TGTGCCAGTAGTATAGATCTGAACGGCTGGAGCTATGGCTACACCTTC. As protein: CASSIDLNGWSYGYTF.

The V gene is TRBV7-3, the J gene TRBJ2-3; 9 nucleotides agree with TRBD1. Germline assignment: CDR1 SGHTA and CDR2 FQGTGA. V shed 3 bases and J 3 bases; nucleotides not matched to a gene: 1. The CDR3 totals 14 residues. CDR3 DNA: TGTGCCAGCAGCTTGGGGACAGGGACAGATACGCAGTATTTT. Its protein is CASSLGTGTDTQYF.

On this clone itself: A junction boundary mismatches the germline segment, possibly from a read error. At the DNA level, this CDR3 is encoded by other sequences in the same sample as well. The V call is TRBV2, the J call TRBJ1-6; 8 bases are shared with TRBD1. CDR1 and CDR2 from the germline V gene are SNHLY and FYNNEI. This CDR3 is 17 amino acids long. CDR3 sequence: CASSPARTGLGNSPLHF. The CDR3 region has the DNA TGTGCCAGCAGTCCAGCCCGGACAGGGCTGGGGAATTCCCCCCTCCACTTT.

The rearrangement joins TRBV11-2 to TRBJ2-7; 7 bases map to TRBD1. This CDR3 has 14 amino acids. CDR1 SGHAT and CDR2 FQNNGV come from the germline V gene. The ends lost 4 bases at V and 2 bases at J; junction bases unmatched: 5. The CDR3 sequence is CASSSRDRTYEQYF. The CDR3, as DNA: TGTGCCAGCAGCTCCCGGGACAGAACCTACGAGCAGTACTTC. The full variable domain, with the rest looked up from reference TRBV11-2 and TRBJ2-7, is EAGVAQSPRYKIIEKRQSVAFWCNPISGHATLYWYQQILGQGPKLLIQFQNNGVVDDSQLPKDRFSAERLKGVDSTLKIQPAKLEDSAVYLCASSSRDRTYEQYFGPGTRLTVT.

This chain joins TRBV27 and TRBJ1-5, with a tentative D call TRBD1 (6 bases). The ends were cut back, 5 bases at V and 2 bases at J, with 10 bases in the middle. This CDR3 is 14 amino acids long. CDR1 and CDR2 from the germline V gene are MNHEY and SMNVEV (reference sequence). The CDR3 here is CASSRRQGNQPQHF. Written as DNA, the CDR3 is TGTGCCAGCAGTCGCCGACAGGGCAATCAGCCCCAGCATTTT.

V gene TRBV11-2 combines with J gene TRBJ2-7; 10 bases map to TRBD2. The CDR3 runs 17 residues. The trim removed 1 base at V and 2 bases at J, leaving 8 bases unmatched. CDR1 is SGHAT, CDR2 FQNNGV, per germline. CDR3 in DNA: TGTGCCAGCAGCTTAGGTTCCCTACTAGCGGGGACCTACGAGCAGTACTTC. This sequence encodes CASSLGSLLAGTYEQYF.

The J gene is TRBJ1-3, the V gene TRBV4-3, with a possible D match to TRBD1 (5 bases). Germline values: CDR1 LGHNA, CDR2 YSLEER. This CDR3 region has 14 residues. V lost 5 bases, J lost 1 base, and 9 bases lay in between. In DNA, the CDR3 is TGCGCCAGCAGCGGGCGACAGTCTGGAAACACCATATATTTT. This gives the protein CASSGRQSGNTIYF.

Concerning this clone: One junction end does not reproduce the germline sequence, and a read error may be involved. The chain uses TRBV9 and TRBJ1-1; 7 bases line up with TRBD1. This CDR3 contains 19 residues. Germline V gene data show CDR1 as SGDLS and CDR2 as YYNGEE. CDR3 region: CSSSQHIDRDSLLNTEAFF. CDR3 coding DNA: TGTTCCAGCAGTCAACATATCGACCGGGACAGCCTACTGAACACTGAAGCTTTCTTT. Drawing the rest from reference TRBV9 and TRBJ1-1, the complete variable domain is DSGVTQTPKHLITATGQRVTLRCSPRSGDLSVYWYQQSLDQGLQFLIQYYNGEERAKGNILERFSAQQFPDLHSELNLSSLELGDSALYFCSSSQHIDRDSLLNTEAFFGQGTRLTVV.

The chain links TRBV5-6 to TRBJ1-2; the match to TRBD1 covers 7 bases. The CDR3 has 14 residues. Per the germline V gene, CDR1 is SGHDT and CDR2 is YYEEEE. V trimming: 3 bases; J trimming: 3 bases; junction bases outside the gene matches: 5. As DNA, the CDR3 is TGTGCCAGCAGCTCCCCGACAGGGCACTATGGCTACACCTTC. It translates to CASSSPTGHYGYTF. The full variable domain, its missing parts supplied by reference TRBV5-6 and TRBJ1-2, is DAGVTQSPTHLIKTRGQQVTLRCSPKSGHDTVSWYQQALGQGPQFIFQYYEEEERQRGNFPDRFSGHQFPNYSSELNVNALLLGDSALYLCASSSPTGHYGYTFGSGTRLTVV.

The V gene is TRBV5-4, the J gene TRBJ2-2, with 13 positions matching TRBD2. This CDR3 is built from 17 residues. Per the germline V gene, CDR1 is SGHNT and CDR2 is YYREEE (reference sequence). Trimming removed 2 bases from V and 5 bases from J; junction bases left unmatched: 6. As DNA, the CDR3 is TGTGCCAGCAGCTTTGGACTAGCGGGAGTCCGGACCGGGGAGCTGTTTTTT. Translated, it gives CASSFGLAGVRTGELFF.

The chain employs TRBV5-4 and TRBJ2-7; the D gene is possibly TRBD2 (5 bases). This CDR3 comprises 17 residues. Between the trimmed V and J ends, which lost 4 bases and 3 bases, there was a span of 23 bases. CDR1 is SGHNT, CDR2 YYREEE, per germline (reference sequence). The CDR3 region has the DNA TGTGCCAGCAGCCAAAAACCGGACTCGTTAGTATACTACGAGCAGTACTTC. It specifies CASSQKPDSLVYYEQYF. The full variable domain, its missing parts supplied by reference TRBV5-4 and TRBJ2-7, is ETGVTQSPTHLIKTRGQQVTLRCSSQSGHNTVSWYQQALGQGPQFIFQYYREEENGRGNFPPRFSGLQFPNYSSELNVNALELDDSALYLCASSQKPDSLVYYEQYFGPGTRLTVT.

The chain couples TRBV7-8 to TRBJ2-1, with TRBD1 matching over 10 bases. The CDR3 sequence is 17 residues long. J gave up 5 bases and V 5 bases, and 12 bases lay outside the gene matches. The germline V gene encodes CDR1 SGHVS and CDR2 FQNEAQ. The CDR3, as DNA: TGTGCCAGCAGCACCCACCCGACAGGGGGCTATGACAATGAGCAGTTCTTC. Protein product: CASSTHPTGGYDNEQFF.

The chain recombines TRBV4-1 with TRBJ2-7; 8 bases are a match to TRBD2. The V gene end was trimmed by 3 bases and the J gene end by 4 bases; junction bases not matched to a gene: 11. The CDR3 has 16 amino acids. Germline CDR1 and CDR2: MGHRA and YSYEKL. CDR3 amino acids: CASSHANQRELYEQYF. DNA of the CDR3: TGCGCCAGCAGCCATGCTAACCAGCGGGAGTTGTACGAGCAGTACTTC.

The rearrangement uses TRBV7-3 and TRBJ2-1; possibly TRBD1 for D (6 bases). Deletions cut 3 bases from V and 0 bases from J, with 12 bases between. Germline V CDR1 and CDR2: SGHTA, FQGTGA. The CDR3 covers 16 residues. CDR3 sequence reads: CASSFLRGSSYNEQFF. CDR3 DNA: TGTGCCAGCAGCTTCCTCAGGGGCAGCTCCTACAATGAGCAGTTCTTC.

This chain joins TRBV5-4 and TRBJ1-2; 7 bases map to TRBD1. Germline CDR1 reads SGHNT; CDR2 reads YYREEE (reference sequence). CDR3 size: 19 residues. The V and J ends lost 0 bases and 0 bases, in that order; junction bases with no gene match: 14. Written as DNA, the CDR3 is TGTGCCAGCAGCTTGGACCTACGGACAGGCCGTTATTCTAACTATGGCTACACCTTC. Residues: CASSLDLRTGRYSNYGYTF.

CDR3 DNA sequence: TGTGCCAGCAGTTTGCCAGGGCGTGAAGCTTTCTTT. Protein product: CASSLPGREAFF. This chain joins TRBV27 and TRBJ1-1; D is possibly TRBD1 (5 bases). CDR3 length equals 12 residues. Germline CDR1 and CDR2: MNHEY and SMNVEV (reference sequence). V was cut by 3 bases and J by 7 bases, with 9 bases left in between.

The CDR3 reads CASSLRQEPTNTGELFF. DNA for the CDR3: TGTGCCAGCAGTTTGCGACAGGAGCCGACGAACACCGGGGAGCTGTTTTTT. The chain carries TRBV27 and TRBJ2-2; D possibly corresponds to TRBD1 (6 bases). The germline V gene encodes CDR1 MNHEY and CDR2 SMNVEV (reference sequence). Trimming removed 3 bases at V and 0 bases at J, with 14 bases between. CDR3 length: 17 residues.

This chain uses TRBV11-3 with TRBJ2-7, with D perhaps matching TRBD2 (5 bases). V was pared by 5 bases and J by 5 bases, with 19 bases between. Germline CDR1 reads SGHNT; CDR2 reads YENEEA. The CDR3 runs 15 residues. CDR3 sequence: CASSPFVGDPHEQYF. CDR3 coding DNA: TGTGCCAGCAGCCCCTTTGTGGGAGACCCCCACGAGCAGTACTTC.

The rearrangement joins TRBV7-8 to TRBJ1-3; D gene uncertain. Germline V gene sequence: CDR1 SGHVS, CDR2 FQNEAQ. The CDR3 totals 16 residues. Trimming left V 4 bases short and J 4 bases short, with 17 bases between. The CDR3 loop reads CASSSARRVVGNTIYF. CDR3 nucleotides: TGTGCCAGCAGCTCAGCGAGGCGAGTGGTGGGAAACACCATATATTTT.

CDR3 bases: TGTGCCAGCAGACCCCTATCCAATGAGCAGTTCTTC. This sequence encodes CASRPLSNEQFF. The J gene is TRBJ2-1, the V gene TRBV28; D ambiguous. The CDR3 totals 12 residues. Germline V lookup: CDR1 MDHEN, CDR2 SYDVKM. Trimming left V 6 bases short and J 6 bases short, with 9 bases between.

This clone appeared a single time. The gene calls are TRBV2 and TRBJ2-5; 9 bases are a match to TRBD2. The end of the DNA aligns better with TRBJ2-7, so the J call may be wrong. The CDR3 consists of 15 residues. Germline V gives CDR1 SNHLY, CDR2 FYNNEI. The CDR3 region has the DNA TGTGCCAGCAGGACCTTAGCGGGGGTCTCCTACGAGCAGTACTTC. Residues: CASRTLAGVSYEQYF.

The gene calls are TRBV5-1 and TRBJ2-7; possibly TRBD2 for D (6 bases). V shed 4 bases and J shed 2 bases, with 10 bases lying between them. CDR3 size: 13 residues. The germline CDR1 and CDR2 sequences are SGHRS and YFSETQ. The CDR3 here is CASSLGGTYEQYF. The CDR3 nucleotides are TGCGCCAGCAGCCTCGGGGGAACCTACGAGCAGTACTTC.